This TCR beta chain appears in the sequencing data of a study of regulatory T cells in long-lasting Graves disease. CDR3 size: 15 residues. V gave up 2 bases and J gave up 0 bases, with 10 bases separating them. Germline-derived CDR1 and CDR2 are SEHNR and FQNEAQ (reference sequence). This clonotype occurred many times. Its antigen remains unidentified. CDR3 regions were amplified by Arm-PCR using iRepertoire HTBI primers to build TCR beta libraries. In TCRdb, the multiplex PCR reads were re-called with MiXCR into one record per CDR3 protein. Among some 200,000 distinct CDR3 sequences listed, less than 20% were seen once. Time point meaning: newly diagnosed GD, antithyroid drugs for less than 3 months. Generation of the TCR library employed RNA extracted from PBMCs. General study results and limits: Among persistent patients, a larger number of public clonotypes were shared (approximately 3,000) than among newly diagnosed patients (roughly 970).

Another study also made use of these data, one on T cells in Graves' hyperthyroidism and ophthalmopathy.

Sequencing was performed on peripheral blood mononuclear cells (PBMCs), taken at new diagnosis, from a patient treated with antithyroid drugs. This chain connects TRBV7-9 to TRBJ2-5, with D hard to call. The receptor was derived from a woman younger than 45 with Graves disease. CDR3 nucleotides: TGTGCCAGCAGCTTAATGCTGAAAAACCAAGAGACCCAGTACTTC. Translated, it gives CASSLMLKNQETQYF.